This TCR beta chain was captured by sequencing in a study of memory CD4+ T cells and cytomegalovirus serostatus (dated 2019 in TCRdb). Context from the whole study: The cohort comprised roughly 35 healthy Belgian adults, 9 CMV seropositive and some 25 CMV seronegative. To replicate a published TCR-based CMV serostatus classifier, the study sequenced CD4+ memory TCRbeta repertoires from a Belgian cohort whose cytomegalovirus serostatus was known. Results and caveats for the whole study, not just this receptor: On the Belgian cohort, the classifier based on the original framework reached a median bootstrapped AUC of 0.95, with a 95% CI of 0.76-1.00. Of under 200 previously reported CMV-associated TCRbeta sequences, approximately 64 appeared in the CD4+ memory repertoires, each in one to five individuals. Only CD4+CD45RO+ memory cells were sequenced, in contrast to the original study, in which naive and memory CD4+ and CD8+ populations were covered. For CMV serostatus prediction, a median bootstrapped AUC of approximately 0.95 was reached with the original framework, and a median bootstrapped AUC of about 0.91 was reached with a US-trained random forest. The results were interpreted as suggesting that the CMV-associated TCR signature is mostly present in the CD4+ memory repertoire.

A FACSAria II was used to sort memory CD4+ T cells, defined as single viable CD3+CD4+CD8-CD45RO+ cells. CMV serostatus was determined using a Roche Elecsys assay that detects serum IgG against CMV pp150, pp28, p38 and p52. Following thawing, total CD4+ T cells were enriched through positive selection using CD4 magnetic microbeads. The samples came from a different study that was designed specifically to examine the CD4+ T cell memory repertoire. Following standard operating procedures, peripheral blood mononuclear cells were isolated and cryopreserved, while serum was kept at -80 degrees C. CD3-PerCP (BW264/56), CD4-APC (RPA-T4), CD45RO-PE (UCHT1) and CD8-Pacific Orange (3B5) antibodies were used for staining, and non-viable cells were excluded with Sytox blue. The junction shows trimming of 1 base on V and 1 base on J, and the gene matches do not reach 5 bases of it. For CDR1 and CDR2, the germline V gene lists SGHDT and YYEEEE. The CDR3 starts with the cysteine, ends with the phenylalanine, and has 16 residues. The entry retains the CDR3 DNA only, 48 bases that are in frame from base 1.

Genomic DNA was extracted from sorted cells with the Quick-DNA Microprep Kit. TCRbeta DNA was amplified with the immunoSEQ hsTCRbeta kit following the manufacturer's protocol. An Illumina MiSeq instrument was used to sequence the TCRbeta libraries. In the authors' own workflow: After out-of-frame sequences were removed, 2,204,828 distinct TCRbeta sequences remained, averaging about 66,813 per individual. Each individual was scored according to the count of roughly 170 previously reported CMV-associated TCRbeta sequences and the total productive distinct TCRbeta count. A beta-binomial model was reimplemented in Python, and random forests from scikit-learn, run with default parameters, were trained on data from the US cohort. Classifier performance on the Belgian cohort was summarized as median AUC with percentile confidence intervals over 10,000 bootstrap iterations. In its TCRdb copy, this immuneACCESS table keeps in-frame sequences only and misses some clones. Where compared with another copy, unresolved V genes explain less than half of these, and the others have no known cause. The DNA was the basis for D and trimming; V, J and clone size are from that table. The sample table contains around 50,000 clones; only one count was recorded for 78% of them. The ten largest clones add up to 0.94% of the sample.

A note on this clone: It lacks a known antigen. Base qualities are not at hand, and no much larger clone is one base apart.

The chain uses TRBV5-6 and TRBJ2-5, and 9 junction bases match TRBD1. This receptor was identified in an adult in good health and CMV-seronegative. Material for sequencing was memory CD4+ T cells from blood. The CDR3 loop reads CASSLKGQGLQETQYF. The DNA reads TGTGCCAGCAGCTTGAAGGGACAGGGCCTCCAAGAGACCCAGTACTTC.